Each of the 24 T cell receptor beta chains below was sequenced from the same sample in a study of T cells expressing NK-cell markers. From the 5' RACE reads, TCRdb lists one entry per CDR3 protein and no DNA. The sample includes about 160,000 distinct CDR3 sequences. Source material: blood T cells: a sorted CD56 or NKG2C T cell subset, CD4+ or CD8+ T cells, or bulk PBMC T cells (not recorded which). The receptors stem from a woman aged 18-70 years in good health.

The chain recombines TRBV3-1 with TRBJ2-4; lacking DNA, the TRBD1 call made by TCRdb goes unchecked. The germline V gene encodes CDR1 LGHDT and CDR2 YNNKEL (reference sequence). CDR3 length equals 12 residues. Here the CDR3 reads CASSQGGYIQYF. The entire variable domain, with the rest obtained from reference TRBV3-1 and TRBJ2-4, is as follows: DTAVSQTPKYLVTQMGNDKSIKCEQNLGHDTMYWYKQDSKKFLKIMFSYNNKELIINETVPNRFSPKSPDKAHLNLHINSLELGDSAVYFCASSQGGYIQYFGAGTRLSVL.

The gene calls are TRBV30 and TRBJ2-1; TCRdb designates TRBD1, a call that cannot be tested without DNA. The CDR3 has 15 residues. The germline V gene encodes CDR1 GTSNPN and CDR2 SVGIG (reference sequence). Here the CDR3 reads CAWNPGRSSYNEQFF. The complete variable domain, with remaining parts taken from reference TRBV30 and TRBJ2-1, reads SQTIHQWPATLVQPVGSPLSLECTVEGTSNPNLYWYRQAAGRGLQLLFYSVGIGQISSEVPQNLSASRPQDRQFILSSKKLLLSDSGFYLCAWNPGRSSYNEQFFGPGTRLTVL.

The genes are TRBV27 and TRBJ2-1; the TCRdb D gene call, TRBD2, has no DNA to confirm it. CDR1 is MNHEY and CDR2 is SMNVEV in the germline V gene (reference sequence). CDR3 length equals 18 residues. Here the CDR3 reads CASLGLAGRGFSYNEQFF.

The chain joins TRBV5-1 to TRBJ2-7; TCRdb returns TRBD2, unconfirmable since there is no DNA. From germline, CDR1 is SGHRS and CDR2 YFSETQ. There are 15 residues in the CDR3. CDR3 sequence reads: CASSSGTSEAYEQYF.

The rearrangement joins TRBV3-1 to TRBJ2-5. CDR3 length equals 14 residues. Germline V gene sequence: CDR1 LGHDT, CDR2 YNNKEL (reference sequence). CDR3 sequence reads: CASSQDGMVSNQYF.

V and J are TRBV9 and TRBJ2-7; TCRdb indicates TRBD1, and absent DNA this call remains unverified. The CDR3 totals 14 residues. The V gene's germline CDR1 is SGDLS and CDR2 YYNGEE. CDR3 in amino acids: CASSRTGPPHEQYF.

The rearrangement uses TRBV4-2 and TRBJ2-5; the D call of TRBD2 rests on TCRdb alone, since no DNA is present to check it. The CDR3 has 16 amino acids. Germline V CDR1 and CDR2: LGHNA, YNFKEQ. CDR3 sequence: CASSQDQRGGQETQYF.

The J gene is TRBJ2-1, the V gene TRBV12-3 or TRBV12-4. The CDR3 covers 19 residues. CDR3 in amino acids: CASSLALWVFKSSYNEQFF.

V gene TRBV7-9 combines with J gene TRBJ1-1; absent DNA, TCRdb's TRBD1 call cannot be checked. CDR3 length: 13 residues. Germline-derived CDR1 and CDR2 are SEHNR and FQNEAQ (reference sequence). The CDR3: CATSGKGVPEAFF.

The rearrangement links TRBV12-3 or TRBV12-4 to TRBJ2-3; checking the TCRdb D call of TRBD1 is not possible without DNA. The CDR3 spans 14 residues. The CDR3 sequence is CARTGEWYTDTQYF.

V gene TRBV5-1 combines with J gene TRBJ2-1; the TCRdb call, TRBD1, lacks DNA for checking. There are 13 residues in the CDR3. CDR1 and CDR2 from the germline V gene are SGHRS and YFSETQ. CDR3 in amino acids: CASSGTGSYEQFF.

The rearrangement links TRBV2 to TRBJ1-5. This CDR3 has 14 residues. The germline CDR1 and CDR2 sequences are SNHLY and FYNNEI. The CDR3 loop is CASSEQISNQPQHF.

The rearrangement links TRBV3-1 to TRBJ1-4. Germline V gene sequence: CDR1 LGHDT, CDR2 YNNKEL (reference sequence). This CDR3 has 16 amino acids. CDR3 loop: CASSPHDPPLAEKLFF. Full variable domain (outside the CDR3, taken from reference TRBV3-1 and TRBJ1-4): DTAVSQTPKYLVTQMGNDKSIKCEQNLGHDTMYWYKQDSKKFLKIMFSYNNKELIINETVPNRFSPKSPDKAHLNLHINSLELGDSAVYFCASSPHDPPLAEKLFFGSGTQLSVL.

This chain links TRBV20-1 with TRBJ1-2. Germline V gives CDR1 DFQATT, CDR2 SNEGSKA (reference sequence). CDR3 size: 14 residues. CDR3: CSATLNPANYGYTF.

V gene TRBV5-1 combines with J gene TRBJ2-3; absent DNA, TCRdb's TRBD1 call cannot be checked. Per the germline V gene, CDR1 is SGHRS and CDR2 is YFSETQ. The CDR3 totals 14 residues. The CDR3: CASSHPSGTDTQYF.

The V call is TRBV2, the J call TRBJ2-3; TCRdb gives TRBD1 as the D gene, but with no DNA this cannot be confirmed. Germline V gene sequence: CDR1 SNHLY, CDR2 FYNNEI. The CDR3 extends over 14 amino acids. The CDR3 is CASSEAGPGDTQYF.

The CDR3 sequence: CASSPWRVAGGDNEQFF. The V call is TRBV7-9, the J call TRBJ2-1; the D call of TRBD2 rests on TCRdb alone, since no DNA is present to check it. This CDR3 spans 17 amino acids. Per the germline V gene, CDR1 is SEHNR and CDR2 is FQNEAQ (reference sequence).

The genes are TRBV5-1 and TRBJ2-5. Germline V gives CDR1 SGHRS, CDR2 YFSETQ. CDR3 size: 15 residues. CDR3 region: CASSLASILGETQYF.

The CDR3 sequence: CASSPSSASGNTIYF. The rearrangement uses TRBV7-2 and TRBJ1-3. The CDR3 is 15 residues long. The germline V gene encodes CDR1 SGHTA and CDR2 FQGNSA.

The chain carries TRBV4-1 and TRBJ2-2; TCRdb proposes TRBD2, but this gene call is untestable without DNA. CDR1 and CDR2 from the germline V gene are MGHRA and YSYEKL. The CDR3 is 18 residues long. CDR3 loop: CASSQFRLAGGPIGELFF.

The chain carries TRBV12-3 or TRBV12-4 and TRBJ2-3; TCRdb picks TRBD2, but there is no DNA to check that call. The CDR3 totals 19 residues. CDR3: CASSHPGTSGRGAWDTQYF.

V and J are TRBV2 and TRBJ2-5; absent DNA, TCRdb's TRBD2 call cannot be checked. This CDR3 has 15 residues. CDR1 is SNHLY and CDR2 is FYNNEI in the germline V gene. This chain's CDR3 is CASSRGLAGTETQYF.

The genes are TRBV7-3 and TRBJ2-5; TCRdb's D call of TRBD2 is untestable without DNA. CDR3 size: 19 residues. Germline-derived CDR1 and CDR2 are SGHTA and FQGTGA. The CDR3 sequence: CASSFWTSGARRGQETQYF.

This chain connects TRBV5-1 to TRBJ2-2; TCRdb gives TRBD1 as the D gene, but with no DNA this cannot be confirmed. The CDR3 runs to 13 residues. Germline CDR1 and CDR2: SGHRS and YFSETQ. The CDR3 region is CASSLDPVRELFF.